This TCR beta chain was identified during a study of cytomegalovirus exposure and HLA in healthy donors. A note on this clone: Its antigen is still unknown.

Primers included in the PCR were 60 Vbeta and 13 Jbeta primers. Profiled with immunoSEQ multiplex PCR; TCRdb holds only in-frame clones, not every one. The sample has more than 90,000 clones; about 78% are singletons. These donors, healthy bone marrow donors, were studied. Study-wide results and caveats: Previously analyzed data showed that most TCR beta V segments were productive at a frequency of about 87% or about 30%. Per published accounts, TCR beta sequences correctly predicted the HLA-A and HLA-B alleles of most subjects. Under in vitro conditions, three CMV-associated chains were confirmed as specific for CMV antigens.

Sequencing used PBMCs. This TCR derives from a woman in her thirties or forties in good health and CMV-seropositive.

DNA of the CDR3: TGTGCCAGCAGCTTAGGAGGCGGGAGGCCCTACGAGCAGTACTTC. Amino acids: CASSLGGGRPYEQYF. The chain links TRBV7-9 to TRBJ2-7; 8 bases are a match to TRBD2. V dropped 1 base and J dropped 2; count of bases not matched to a gene: 4. Per the germline V gene, CDR1 is SEHNR and CDR2 is FQNEAQ (reference sequence). The CDR3 extends over 15 amino acids.